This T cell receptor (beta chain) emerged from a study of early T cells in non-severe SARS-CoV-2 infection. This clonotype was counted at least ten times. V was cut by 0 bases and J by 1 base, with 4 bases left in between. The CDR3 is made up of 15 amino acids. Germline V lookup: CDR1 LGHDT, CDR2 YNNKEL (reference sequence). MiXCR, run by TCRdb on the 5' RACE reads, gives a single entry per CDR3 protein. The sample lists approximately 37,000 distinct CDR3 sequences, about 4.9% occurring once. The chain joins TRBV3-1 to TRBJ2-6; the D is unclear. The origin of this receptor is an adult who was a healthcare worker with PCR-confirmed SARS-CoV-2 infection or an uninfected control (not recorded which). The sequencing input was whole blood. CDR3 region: CASSQDISGANVLTF. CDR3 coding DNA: TGTGCCAGCAGCCAAGATATTTCTGGGGCCAACGTCCTGACTTTC.